This T cell receptor beta chain emerged from a study of cytomegalovirus exposure and HLA in healthy donors. The CDR3 has 15 residues. The germline V gene encodes CDR1 GTSNPN and CDR2 SVGIG (reference sequence). V lost 4 bases to trimming and J lost 3 bases; unmatched junction nucleotides: 5. As concerns this clone: Its target is not known.

Researchers ran the PCR with 60 Vbeta and 13 Jbeta primers. The repertoire was sequenced with immunoSEQ multiplex PCR; TCRdb's copy has only in-frame clones and lacks some. This repertoire shows over 150,000 clones, approximately 78% found once; its top ten account for around 13%. Broader study findings: Per published reports, the classifier diagnosed cytomegalovirus status with high specificity and sensitivity. Later analysis showed TCR association rates varying by HLA locus, highest for DRB1 and lowest for HLA-C. Confirmation in vitro established that a few CMV-associated chains were specific for CMV antigens.

V usage is TRBV30 and J usage is TRBJ2-7; 14 bases are a match to TRBD2. The TCR was taken from a woman aged 45 to 65 in good health and CMV-seropositive. Sample: PBMCs. This chain's CDR3 is CAWNKGLAGVYEQYF. The CDR3 DNA follows: TGTGCCTGGAATAAGGGACTAGCGGGGGTCTACGAGCAGTACTTC.